These 26 T cell receptor beta chains were sequenced from one sample in a study of blood T cell repertoires in COVID-19. Sequencing used immunoSEQ multiplex PCR; TCRdb keeps in-frame clones, though not all of them. This table has 70,000 to 95,000 clones, roughly 80% appearing once. The material sequenced was peripheral blood. These receptors were taken from a woman in her sixties or seventies with acute or convalescent COVID-19.

The CDR3 spells CASSVIPGQGAYEAFF. The CDR3 DNA follows: TGTGCCAGCAGTGTTATTCCTGGACAGGGGGCATATGAAGCTTTCTTT. The chain carries TRBV6-1 and TRBJ1-1; TRBD1 matches at 11 bases. J was trimmed by 7 bases and V by 4 bases; bases with no gene match: 11. The germline gives CDR1 MNHNS, CDR2 SASEGT. This CDR3 is built from 16 residues.

This rearrangement joins TRBV19 to TRBJ2-7; TRBD1 is a possible D gene (5 bases). Trimming removed 6 bases from V and 0 bases from J, with 15 bases in between. CDR3 length: 15 residues. In germline, CDR1 is LNHDA, CDR2 SQIVND (reference sequence). The CDR3 protein is CASSPGDSRSYEQYF. CDR3 bases: TGTGCCAGTAGCCCCGGCGACAGCCGCTCCTACGAGCAGTACTTC.

The V and J genes are TRBV4-2 and TRBJ2-7; D is possibly TRBD2 (5 bases). CDR1 and CDR2 from the germline V gene are LGHNA and YNFKEQ. Trimming removed 0 bases at V and 0 bases at J, with 15 bases between. There are 17 residues in the CDR3. The CDR3, as DNA: TGTGCCAGCAGCCAAGAAGATAGAGGGCCCAGCTCCTACGAGCAGTACTTC. Translation: CASSQEDRGPSSYEQYF.

This clone was seen only a few times. The chain carries TRBV15 and TRBJ1-4; 8 nucleotides align to TRBD1. V was clipped by 3 bases and J by 4 bases; unmatched bases: 10. CDR3 length: 17 residues. The germline V gene has CDR1 LNHNV and CDR2 YYDKDF (reference sequence). CDR3 amino acids: CATSREGQGRGNEKLFF. The DNA for the CDR3 is TGTGCCACCAGCAGGGAAGGACAGGGTAGGGGTAATGAAAAACTGTTTTTT.

The chain carries TRBV19 and TRBJ1-1, with 9 bases fitting TRBD1. The CDR3 loop spans 15 amino acids. Germline V gives CDR1 LNHDA, CDR2 SQIVND (reference sequence). V was clipped by 6 bases and J by 4 bases; unmatched bases: 9. CDR3 loop: CASRGDPGQGTEAFF. In nucleotides, the CDR3 is TGTGCCAGTAGAGGGGATCCGGGACAGGGCACTGAAGCTTTCTTT.

J is TRBJ1-2 and V is TRBV27, with TRBD1 matching 7 bases. The V gene end was trimmed by 4 bases and the J gene end by 8 bases; junction bases not matched to a gene: 7. The length of the CDR3 is 13 residues. The V gene's germline CDR1 is MNHEY and CDR2 SMNVEV (reference sequence). The CDR3 is CASSSAAGGGYTF. DNA for the CDR3: TGTGCCAGCAGTTCGGCCGCAGGGGGAGGCTACACCTTC.

The gene calls are TRBV3-1 (or the pseudogene TRBV3-2) and TRBJ1-4; D gene unclear. Germline V gene sequence: CDR1 LGHDT, CDR2 YNNKEL (reference sequence). Deletions cut 0 bases from V and 3 bases from J, with 8 bases between. CDR3 length: 15 residues. Here the CDR3 DNA reads TGTGCCAGCAGCCAAGAAAGAGTCGCTAATGAAAAACTGTTTTTT. Its protein product is CASSQERVANEKLFF.

This chain joins TRBV6-5 and TRBJ2-7; TRBD2 is a possible D gene (6 bases). Per the germline V gene, CDR1 is MNHEY and CDR2 is SVGAGI. This CDR3 spans 13 amino acids. The germline V and J ends were trimmed by 6 bases and 5 bases, with 14 bases remaining between them. The CDR3 DNA reads as TGTGCCAGCAGGCTCTCCGGCGGGAACGAGCAGTACTTC. Amino acids: CASRLSGGNEQYF.

The chain links TRBV9 to TRBJ2-3; the match to TRBD2 covers 8 bases. Losses at the gene ends were 6 bases for V and 3 bases for J; bases not matched to a gene: 9. This CDR3 is 15 amino acids long. Germline assignment: CDR1 SGDLS and CDR2 YYNGEE. The CDR3 region is CASTRRGGGTDTQYF. As DNA, the CDR3 is TGTGCCAGCACCAGGAGGGGCGGGGGGACAGATACGCAGTATTTT.

The rearrangement uses TRBV14 and TRBJ2-1; 9 nucleotides line up with TRBD2. Germline V gene lookup returns CDR1 SGHDN and CDR2 FVKESK. The CDR3 runs 16 residues. The junction had 10 bases not matched to a gene; V was cut back by 3 bases and J by 7 bases. The CDR3 protein is CASSHLARGGRNEQFF. CDR3 DNA: TGTGCCAGCAGCCACCTGGCGCGGGGGGGCCGGAATGAGCAGTTCTTC.

The chain is built from TRBV29-1 and TRBJ2-7; 16 positions agree with TRBD2. The CDR3 covers 16 residues. Looked up from germline, CDR1 is SQVTM and CDR2 is ANQGSEA. Trimming removed 5 bases from V and 1 base from J; junction bases left unmatched: 5. The CDR3 DNA reads as TGCAGCGTTAAGGGACTAGCGGGAGGGCCGTCCTACGAGCAGTACTTC. Amino acids: CSVKGLAGGPSYEQYF.

J is TRBJ2-1 and V is TRBV7-3, with D tentatively TRBD1 (5 bases). Trimming cost V 5 bases and J 0 bases, with 8 bases left between them. The CDR3 runs 14 residues. CDR1 SGHTA and CDR2 FQGTGA come from the germline V gene. CDR3 residues: CASSPRVSYNEQFF. The CDR3 coding sequence is TGTGCCAGCAGCCCCAGGGTCTCCTACAATGAGCAGTTCTTC.

The chain combines TRBV25-1 with TRBJ1-2; TRBD1 might be the D (5 bases). The CDR3 spans 12 residues. Trimming cost V 5 bases and J 5 bases, with 9 bases left between them. Germline-derived CDR1 and CDR2 are MGHDK and SYGVNS. Here the CDR3 DNA reads TGTGCCAGCAGTTCGGGGGGTTATGGCTACACCTTC. It translates to CASSSGGYGYTF.

V is TRBV6-5 and J is TRBJ1-5, with 8 nucleotides matching TRBD1. Germline assignment: CDR1 MNHEY and CDR2 SVGAGI. The ends lost 6 bases at V and 2 bases at J; junction bases unmatched: 6. The CDR3 extends over 15 amino acids. CDR3: CASRDRGLGNQPQHF. The CDR3 DNA reads as TGTGCCAGCAGAGACAGGGGTTTAGGCAATCAGCCCCAGCATTTT.

The chain joins TRBV5-5 to TRBJ1-5; D call uncertain. This CDR3 has 15 amino acids. Germline CDR1 SGHKS, CDR2 YYEKEE (reference sequence). The V end was cut by 0 bases, the J end by 7 bases, with 14 bases between. The chain's CDR3 is CASSLEAGRRQPQHF. The CDR3 region has the DNA TGTGCCAGCAGCTTGGAAGCGGGTCGGCGACAGCCCCAGCATTTT.

J is TRBJ2-3 and V is TRBV7-9, with a weak D call TRBD2 (6 bases). The germline V gene encodes CDR1 SEHNR and CDR2 FQNEAQ (reference sequence). With 3 bases removed from V and 3 bases from J, the gap between germline ends came to 13 bases. The CDR3 runs to 15 residues. As DNA, the CDR3 is TGTGCCAGCAGCTTGGGGAGGAGAAGGACAGATACGCAGTATTTT. The encoded protein is CASSLGRRRTDTQYF. Complete variable domain (other parts from reference TRBV7-9 and TRBJ2-3): DTGVSQNPRHKITKRGQNVTFRCDPISEHNRLYWYRQTLGQGPEFLTYFQNEAQLEKSRLLSDRFSAERPKGSFSTLEIQRTEQGDSAMYLCASSLGRRRTDTQYFGPGTRLTVL.

The rearrangement joins TRBV2 to TRBJ2-3, with D unclear. CDR3 size: 12 residues. The germline CDR1 and CDR2 sequences are SNHLY and FYNNEI. The V and J ends lost 3 bases and 2 bases respectively, with 3 bases between them. The CDR3 nucleotides are TGTGCCAGCAGTGATCTCACAGATACGCAGTATTTT. Its translation is CASSDLTDTQYF.

This chain links TRBV5-1 with TRBJ2-5; 12 bases fit TRBD2. The CDR3 extends over 14 amino acids. Trimming took 4 bases from V and 4 from J; bases not matched to a gene: 2. The germline CDR1 and CDR2 sequences are SGHRS and YFSETQ. In nucleotides, the CDR3 is TGCGCCAGCAGCACGGGACTAGCGGGAGAGACCCAGTACTTC. The encoded protein is CASSTGLAGETQYF.

The rearrangement uses TRBV11-2 and TRBJ2-5, with 8 bases that match TRBD2. This CDR3 region has 13 residues. Germline CDR1 SGHAT, CDR2 FQNNGV. The V gene end was trimmed by 6 bases and the J gene end by 7 bases; junction bases not matched to a gene: 7. The CDR3 spells CASSSLAGRTQYF. The CDR3 DNA sequence: TGTGCCAGCAGTTCGCTAGCGGGTCGGACCCAGTACTTC.

The chain employs TRBV2 and TRBJ2-1; a weak D match, TRBD1 (5 bases). Per germline, CDR1 SNHLY and CDR2 FYNNEI. The V end was cut by 6 bases, the J end by 5 bases, with 14 bases between. The CDR3 is 14 amino acids. The CDR3 protein is CASRPRVFDNEQFF. CDR3 in DNA: TGTGCCAGCAGGCCCAGGGTGTTCGACAATGAGCAGTTCTTC.

J is TRBJ1-2 and V is TRBV9, with 8 bases aligning to TRBD1. Germline assignment: CDR1 SGDLS and CDR2 YYNGEE. With 1 base clipped from V and 4 bases from J, the junction kept 6 bases outside the gene matches. The CDR3 consists of 15 residues. CDR3 loop: CASSVLAGGGYGYTF. The DNA for the CDR3 is TGTGCCAGCAGCGTATTGGCAGGGGGCGGCTATGGCTACACCTTC.

V and J are TRBV5-1 and TRBJ1-2; 8 nucleotides agree with TRBD1. From germline, CDR1 is SGHRS and CDR2 YFSETQ. CDR3 size: 15 residues. The J segment lost 4 bases and the V segment lost 2 bases, leaving 7 bases of the junction unmatched. The CDR3 here is CASSLTSTGGYGYTF. The CDR3 nucleotides are TGCGCCAGCAGCTTAACTTCCACAGGGGGCTATGGCTACACCTTC.

The chain employs TRBV7-9 and TRBJ1-3, with a possible D match to TRBD1 (5 bases). This CDR3 contains 19 residues. Germline CDR1 reads SEHNR; CDR2 reads FQNEAQ (reference sequence). Trimming left V 3 bases short and J 2 bases short, with 23 bases between. CDR3 nucleotide sequence: TGTGCCAGCAGCTTTAATGGGTGGACCGGGACTTACCCTGGAAACACCATATATTTT. Amino acid sequence: CASSFNGWTGTYPGNTIYF.

The rearrangement joins TRBV2 to TRBJ1-2; TRBD1 aligns across 9 bases. The CDR3 is made up of 14 amino acids. J was trimmed by 2 bases and V by 5 bases; bases with no gene match: 3. Germline assignment: CDR1 SNHLY and CDR2 FYNNEI. The CDR3 nucleotides are TGTGCCAGCAGTAGCGGGACAGGGAACTATGGCTACACCTTC. Amino acids: CASSSGTGNYGYTF.

This clone came up once. The CDR3 is CASSRTGNSPLHF. In nucleotides, the CDR3 is TGTGCCAGTAGTAGGACAGGGAATTCACCCCTCCACTTT. V and J are TRBV19 and TRBJ1-6, with 8 bases identical to TRBD1. CDR1 LNHDA and CDR2 SQIVND come from the germline V gene (reference sequence). With 4 bases clipped from V and 7 bases from J, the junction kept 0 bases outside the gene matches. This CDR3 is 13 amino acids long.

The chain is built from TRBV12-5 and TRBJ2-7; 9 bases are shared with TRBD2. The CDR3 is made up of 15 amino acids. The germline V gene has CDR1 LGHNT and CDR2 FRNRAP. J gave up 5 bases and V 3 bases, and 8 bases lay outside the gene matches. The CDR3 region is CASGFTSGRLNEQYF. The CDR3 nucleotides are TGTGCTAGTGGTTTCACGAGCGGGAGGTTGAACGAGCAGTACTTC. Full variable domain (missing parts from reference TRBV12-5 and TRBJ2-7): DARVTQTPRHKVTEMGQEVTMRCQPILGHNTVFWYRQTMMQGLELLAYFRNRAPLDDSGMPKDRFSAEMPDATLATLKIQPSEPRDSAVYFCASGFTSGRLNEQYFGPGTRLTVT.